This T cell receptor (beta chain) was sequenced in a study of control samples from healthy donors and cancer patients. Assay: immunoSEQ multiplex PCR; the TCRdb copy retains only in-frame clones and omits some. The repertoire has under 150,000 clones, over 75% of them found once; the top ten carry around 1.1%. CDR1 is KGHSH, CDR2 LQKENI, per germline. Trimming took 4 bases from V and 3 from J, leaving 13 bases between them. The CDR3 contains 14 residues. J is TRBJ2-7 and V is TRBV18; tentatively, D is TRBD1 (6 bases). The TCR comes from a woman between 50 and 59 years old with colorectal cancer. What was sequenced was PBMCs. The CDR3 DNA sequence: TGTGCCAGCTCACGTAATAAGGGGGTCTACGAGCAGTACTTC. This translates into CASSRNKGVYEQYF.